This T cell receptor (beta chain) was documented in a study of blood T cells in healthy people across ages. Primers used in a second PCR of roughly 7 to 12 cycles were a sample-barcoded 5' primer and a J-beta primer mix. TCRdb redid the calling of the 5' RACE reads with MiXCR, one entry per CDR3 protein. The table includes 580,000 or so distinct CDR3 sequences, less than 60% detected once. This clonotype was counted only a few times. V lost 0 bases to trimming and J lost 4 bases, with 10 bases between them. The CDR3 spans 15 residues. Germline CDR1 is MNHEY and CDR2 is SMNVEV (reference sequence). Specimen: blood. The sequence came from an elderly man in good health. V gene TRBV27 combines with J gene TRBJ2-4, with D unresolved. The CDR3 loop reads CASSLSLVAKNIQYF. CDR3 nucleotide sequence: TGTGCCAGCAGTTTATCCCTAGTTGCTAAAAACATTCAGTACTTC.